This TCR beta chain derives from a study of blood T cell repertoires in COVID-19. At the level of the study: Sites across the United States, Italy and Spain contributed samples from acute and convalescent COVID-19. The analysed material was cDNA or gDNA that came from T cells, B-cell-depleted T cells, or PBMCs.

This clone was seen a few times. Trimming removed 4 bases at V and 10 bases at J, with 23 bases between. Looked up from germline, CDR1 is SGHDT and CDR2 is YYEEEE. The CDR3 has 15 residues. Methods used by the authors: Amplification with reference gene primers provided the estimates of nucleated cell counts. The data were produced by immunoSEQ multiplex PCR, yet TCRdb's version contains in-frame clones alone and is incomplete. V and J calls and clone size follow that table, whereas D and trimming were derived from the DNA. The table includes some 200,000 clones, 65% to 90% detected once. The clonotype comes from a man aged 50-60 years with active or convalescent COVID-19. The chain has TRBV5-6 and TRBJ1-1; tentatively, D is TRBD1 (5 bases). The sample comprised peripheral blood. DNA of the CDR3: TGTGCCAGCAGCCGGAAAATCAGGGTGACAATCGGAGCTTTCTTT. As protein: CASSRKIRVTIGAFF.